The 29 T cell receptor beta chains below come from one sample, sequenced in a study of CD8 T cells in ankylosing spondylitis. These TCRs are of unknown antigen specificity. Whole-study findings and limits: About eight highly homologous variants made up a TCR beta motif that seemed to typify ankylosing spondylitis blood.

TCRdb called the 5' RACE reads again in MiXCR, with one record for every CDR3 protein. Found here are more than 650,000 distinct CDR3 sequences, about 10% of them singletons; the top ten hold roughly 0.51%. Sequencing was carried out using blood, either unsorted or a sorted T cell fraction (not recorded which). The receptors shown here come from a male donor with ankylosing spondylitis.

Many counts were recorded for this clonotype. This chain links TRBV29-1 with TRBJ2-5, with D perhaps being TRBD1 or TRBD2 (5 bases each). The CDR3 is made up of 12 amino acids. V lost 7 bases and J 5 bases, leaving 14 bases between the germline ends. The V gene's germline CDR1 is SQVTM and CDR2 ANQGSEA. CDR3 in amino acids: CSAGTGSETQYF. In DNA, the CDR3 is TGCAGCGCCGGGACGGGGTCGGAGACCCAGTACTTC.

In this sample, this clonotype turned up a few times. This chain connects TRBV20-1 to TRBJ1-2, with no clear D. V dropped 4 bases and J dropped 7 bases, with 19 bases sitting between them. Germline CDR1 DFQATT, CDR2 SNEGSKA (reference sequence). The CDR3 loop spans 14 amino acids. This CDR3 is CSATLGGSRSGYTF. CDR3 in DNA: TGCAGTGCTACCCTAGGTGGCAGTCGTTCTGGCTACACCTTC.

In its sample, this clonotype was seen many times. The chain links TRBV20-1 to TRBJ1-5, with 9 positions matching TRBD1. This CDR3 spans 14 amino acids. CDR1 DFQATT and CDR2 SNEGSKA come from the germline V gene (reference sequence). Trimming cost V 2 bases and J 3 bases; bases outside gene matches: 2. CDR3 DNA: TGCAGTGCTAGACGGGACAGGGACAATCAGCCCCAGCATTTT. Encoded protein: CSARRDRDNQPQHF.

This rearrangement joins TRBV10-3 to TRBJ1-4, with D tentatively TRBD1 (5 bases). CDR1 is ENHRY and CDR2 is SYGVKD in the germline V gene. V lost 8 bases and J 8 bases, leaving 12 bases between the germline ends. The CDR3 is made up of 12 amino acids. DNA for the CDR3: TGTGCCATCCGAGGGGCTAGGGAAAAACTGTTTTTT. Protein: CAIRGAREKLFF.

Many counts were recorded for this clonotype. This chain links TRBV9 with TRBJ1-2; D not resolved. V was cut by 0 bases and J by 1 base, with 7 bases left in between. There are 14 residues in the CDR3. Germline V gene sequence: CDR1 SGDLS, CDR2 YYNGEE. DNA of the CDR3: TGTGCCAGCAGCGTAGACGCCCATAACTATGGCTACACCTTC. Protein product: CASSVDAHNYGYTF.

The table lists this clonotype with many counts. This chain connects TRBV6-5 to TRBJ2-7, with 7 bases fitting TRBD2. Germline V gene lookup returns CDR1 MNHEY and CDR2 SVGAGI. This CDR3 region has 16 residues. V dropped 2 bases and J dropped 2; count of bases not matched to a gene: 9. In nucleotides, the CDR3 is TGTGCCAGCAGTTACCCCGGGCGGGAGAGTACCTACGAGCAGTACTTC. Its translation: CASSYPGRESTYEQYF.

Here the CDR3 reads CASSLEGNGNTIYF. CDR3 DNA sequence: TGCGCCAGCAGCTTGGAGGGGAATGGAAACACCATATATTTT. The genes are TRBV5-1 and TRBJ1-3, with a possible D match to TRBD1 (5 bases). The CDR3 contains 14 residues. The V end lost 0 bases, the J end lost 3 bases, and 7 bases lay between the germline ends. CDR1 is SGHRS, CDR2 YFSETQ, per germline.

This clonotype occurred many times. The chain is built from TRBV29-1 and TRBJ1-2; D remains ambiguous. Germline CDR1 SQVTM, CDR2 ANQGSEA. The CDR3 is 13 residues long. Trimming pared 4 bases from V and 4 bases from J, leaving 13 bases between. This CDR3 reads CSVGGGNSYGYTF. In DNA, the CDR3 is TGCAGCGTTGGTGGAGGGAATTCCTATGGCTACACCTTC.

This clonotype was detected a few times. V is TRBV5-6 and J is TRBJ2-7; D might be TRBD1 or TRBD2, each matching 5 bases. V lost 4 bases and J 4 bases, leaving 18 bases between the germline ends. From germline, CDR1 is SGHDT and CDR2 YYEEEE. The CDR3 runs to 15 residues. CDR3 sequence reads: CASSPLGERAYEQYF. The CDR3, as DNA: TGTGCCAGCAGCCCATTGGGGGAGAGGGCGTACGAGCAGTACTTC.

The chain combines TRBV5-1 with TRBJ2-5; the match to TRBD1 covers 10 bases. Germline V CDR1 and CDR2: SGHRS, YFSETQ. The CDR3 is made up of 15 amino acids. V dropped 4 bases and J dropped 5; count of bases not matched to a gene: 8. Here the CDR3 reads CASSRTGTGEETQYF. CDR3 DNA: TGCGCCAGCAGCCGAACCGGGACAGGGGAGGAGACCCAGTACTTC.

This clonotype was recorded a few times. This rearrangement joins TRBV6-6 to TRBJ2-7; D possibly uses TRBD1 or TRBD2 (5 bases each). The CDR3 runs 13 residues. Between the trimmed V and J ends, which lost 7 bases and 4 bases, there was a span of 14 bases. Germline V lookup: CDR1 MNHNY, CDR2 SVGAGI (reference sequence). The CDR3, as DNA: TGTGCCAGCACCCCTGGGACGCCGTACGAGCAGTACTTC. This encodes CASTPGTPYEQYF.

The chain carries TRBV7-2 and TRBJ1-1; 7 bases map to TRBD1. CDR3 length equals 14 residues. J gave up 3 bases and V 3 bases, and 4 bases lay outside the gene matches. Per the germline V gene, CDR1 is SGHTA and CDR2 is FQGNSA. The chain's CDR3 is CASSLNRGDTEAFF. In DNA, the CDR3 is TGTGCCAGCAGCTTGAACAGGGGAGACACTGAAGCTTTCTTT.

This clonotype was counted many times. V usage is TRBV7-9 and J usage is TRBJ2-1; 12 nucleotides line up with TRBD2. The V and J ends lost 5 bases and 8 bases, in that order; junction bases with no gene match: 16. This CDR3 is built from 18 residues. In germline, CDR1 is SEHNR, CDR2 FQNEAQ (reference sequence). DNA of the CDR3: TGTGCCAGCAGCCTTATAGGGACCCGGACTAGCGGGATCGATGAGCAGTTCTTC. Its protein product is CASSLIGTRTSGIDEQFF.

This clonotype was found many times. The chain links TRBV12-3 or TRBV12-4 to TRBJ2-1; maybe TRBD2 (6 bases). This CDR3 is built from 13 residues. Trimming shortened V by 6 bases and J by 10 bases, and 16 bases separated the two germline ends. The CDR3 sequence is CASRLRLAIEQFF. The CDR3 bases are TGTGCCAGCAGACTCCGCCTAGCGATAGAGCAGTTCTTC.

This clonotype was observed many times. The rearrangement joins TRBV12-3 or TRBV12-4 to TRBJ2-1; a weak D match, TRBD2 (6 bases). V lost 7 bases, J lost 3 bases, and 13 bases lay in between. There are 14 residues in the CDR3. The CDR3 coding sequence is TGTGCCAGCACCCCGAGCGGGCACTACAATGAGCAGTTCTTC. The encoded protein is CASTPSGHYNEQFF.

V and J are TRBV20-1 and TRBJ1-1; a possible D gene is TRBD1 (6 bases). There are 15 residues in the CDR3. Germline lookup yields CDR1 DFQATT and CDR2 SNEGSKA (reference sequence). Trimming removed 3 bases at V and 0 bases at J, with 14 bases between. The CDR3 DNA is TGCAGTGCTAGGGACAGTAAGAAGGTGAACACTGAAGCTTTCTTT. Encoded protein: CSARDSKKVNTEAFF.

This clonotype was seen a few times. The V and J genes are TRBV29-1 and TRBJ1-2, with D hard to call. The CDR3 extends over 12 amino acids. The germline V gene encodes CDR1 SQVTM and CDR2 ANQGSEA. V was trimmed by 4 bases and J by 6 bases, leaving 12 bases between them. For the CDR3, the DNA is TGCAGCGTTGGCGGCACCCGGGATGGCTACACCTTC. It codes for CSVGGTRDGYTF.

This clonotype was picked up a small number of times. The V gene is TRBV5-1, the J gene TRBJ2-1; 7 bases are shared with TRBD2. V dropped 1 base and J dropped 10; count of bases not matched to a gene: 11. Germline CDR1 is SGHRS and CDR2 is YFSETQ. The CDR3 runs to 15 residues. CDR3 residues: CASSLTPTGGEEQFF. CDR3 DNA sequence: TGCGCCAGCAGCTTGACCCCCACGGGAGGTGAGGAGCAGTTCTTC.

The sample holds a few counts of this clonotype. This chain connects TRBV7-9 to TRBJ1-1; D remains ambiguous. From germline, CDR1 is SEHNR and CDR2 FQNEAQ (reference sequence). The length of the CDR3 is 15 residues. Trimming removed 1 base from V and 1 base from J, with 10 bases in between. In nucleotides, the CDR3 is TGTGCCAGCAGCTTAGGAGACACAAGGAACACTGAAGCTTTCTTT. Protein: CASSLGDTRNTEAFF.

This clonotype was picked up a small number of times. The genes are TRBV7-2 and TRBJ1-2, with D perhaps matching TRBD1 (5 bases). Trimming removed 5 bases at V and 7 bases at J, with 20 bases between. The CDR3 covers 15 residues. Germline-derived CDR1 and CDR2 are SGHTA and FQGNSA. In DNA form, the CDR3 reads TGTGCCAGCAGCCCGGACGGGGACTCTTCTGTTGGCTACACCTTC. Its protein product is CASSPDGDSSVGYTF.

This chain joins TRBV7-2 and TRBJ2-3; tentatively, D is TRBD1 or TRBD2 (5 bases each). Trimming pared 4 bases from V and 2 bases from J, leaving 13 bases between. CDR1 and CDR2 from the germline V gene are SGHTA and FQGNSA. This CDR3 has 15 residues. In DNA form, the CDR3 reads TGTGCCAGCAGCTCCGGGACCCCGGCCACAGATACGCAGTATTTT. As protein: CASSSGTPATDTQYF.

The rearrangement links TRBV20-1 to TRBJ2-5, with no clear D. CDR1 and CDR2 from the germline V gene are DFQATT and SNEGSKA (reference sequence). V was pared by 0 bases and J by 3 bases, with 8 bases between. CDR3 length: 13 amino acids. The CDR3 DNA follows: TGCAGTGCTAGAGAGCCAGTCGAAGAGACCCAGTACTTC. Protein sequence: CSAREPVEETQYF.

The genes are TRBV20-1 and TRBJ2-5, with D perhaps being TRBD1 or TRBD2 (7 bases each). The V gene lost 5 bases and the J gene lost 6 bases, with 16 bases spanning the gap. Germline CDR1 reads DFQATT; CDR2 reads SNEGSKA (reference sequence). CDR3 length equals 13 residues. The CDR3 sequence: CSAYQGGLKTQYF. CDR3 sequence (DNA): TGCAGTGCTTATCAGGGGGGGTTGAAGACCCAGTACTTC.

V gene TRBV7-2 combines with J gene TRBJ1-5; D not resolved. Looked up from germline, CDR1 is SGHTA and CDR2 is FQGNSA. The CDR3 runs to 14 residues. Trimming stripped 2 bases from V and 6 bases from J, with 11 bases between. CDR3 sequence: CASSLRSGSQPQHF. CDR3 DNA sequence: TGTGCCAGCAGCTTAAGGTCCGGGTCTCAGCCCCAGCATTTT.

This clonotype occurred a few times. The CDR3 protein is CASSGQGLREFF. CDR3 nucleotide sequence: TGTGCCAGCAGCGGACAGGGCCTTCGTGAGTTCTTC. The genes are TRBV7-9 and TRBJ2-1; TRBD1 matches at 8 bases. In germline, CDR1 is SEHNR, CDR2 FQNEAQ (reference sequence). The V segment lost 5 bases and the J segment 14 bases; nucleotides outside the gene matches: 8. The CDR3 length is 12 residues. Using reference TRBV7-9 and TRBJ2-1 for the parts outside the CDR3, the full variable domain is DTGVSQNPRHKITKRGQNVTFRCDPISEHNRLYWYRQTLGQGPEFLTYFQNEAQLEKSRLLSDRFSAERPKGSFSTLEIQRTEQGDSAMYLCASSGQGLREFFGPGTRLTVL.

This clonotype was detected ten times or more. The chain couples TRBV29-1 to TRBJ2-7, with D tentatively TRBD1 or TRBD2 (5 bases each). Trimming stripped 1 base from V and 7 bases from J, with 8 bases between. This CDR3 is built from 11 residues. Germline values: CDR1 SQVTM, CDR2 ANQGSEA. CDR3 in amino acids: CSVEVEGEQYF. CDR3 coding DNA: TGCAGCGTTGAAGTCGAGGGGGAGCAGTACTTC.

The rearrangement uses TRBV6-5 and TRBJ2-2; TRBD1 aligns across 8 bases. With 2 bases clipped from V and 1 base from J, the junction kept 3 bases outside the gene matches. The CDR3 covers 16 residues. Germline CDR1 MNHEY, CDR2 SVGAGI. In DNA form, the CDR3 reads TGTGCCAGCAGTTACGTAGGGACAGGGAACACCGGGGAGCTGTTTTTT. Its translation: CASSYVGTGNTGELFF.

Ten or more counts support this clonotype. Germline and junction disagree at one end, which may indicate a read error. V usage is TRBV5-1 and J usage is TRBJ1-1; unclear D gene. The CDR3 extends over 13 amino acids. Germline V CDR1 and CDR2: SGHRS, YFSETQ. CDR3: CASSSGTGTEAFF. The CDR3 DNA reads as TGTGCCAGCAGCTCCGGAACGGGCACTGAAGCTTTCTTT.

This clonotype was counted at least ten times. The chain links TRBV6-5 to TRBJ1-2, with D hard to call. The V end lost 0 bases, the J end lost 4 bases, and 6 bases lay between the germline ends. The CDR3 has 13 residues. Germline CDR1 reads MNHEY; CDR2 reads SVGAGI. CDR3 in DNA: TGTGCCAGCAGTTACTCGAGCCTCTATGGCTACACCTTC. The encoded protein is CASSYSSLYGYTF.